These T cell receptor beta chains were read from a single sample in a study of CD8+CD57+ T cells in acquired aplastic anemia. One entry per CDR3 protein results from TCRdb running MiXCR on the reads. The data hold roughly 190,000 distinct CDR3 sequences, with roughly half observed a single time. The sequencing sample was made of sorted CD4+, CD8+, or CD8+CD57+ T cells (not recorded which) from PBMCs. The origin of the receptors is a human donor in good health, serving as a control. The CDR3 runs from the conserved cysteine through the conserved F or W. Fields, in order: J gene, V gene, CDR3 protein.

>TRBJ2-3|TRBV19
CASSGLAGVVDTQYF
>TRBJ1-2|TRBV7-9
CASSLPRGSSYGYTF
>TRBJ2-5|TRBV10-3
CAIRGLIQETQYF
>TRBJ1-5|TRBV25-1
CASSEWDRNQPQHF
>TRBJ2-7|TRBV7-9
CASSPLAGVLGSYEQYF
>TRBJ1-2|TRBV19
CASSIDFDRGFFYGYTF
>TRBJ1-2|TRBV2
CASSSTGPNYGYTF
>TRBJ1-6|TRBV19
CASSPGQGTPLHF
>TRBJ2-3|TRBV29-1
CSALRFAGGPTDTQYF
>TRBJ2-7|TRBV5-1
CASSVLGEAIYEQYF
>TRBJ1-4|TRBV28
CASSRQINEKLFF
>TRBJ1-5|TRBV2
CASSAGQDNQPQHF
>TRBJ2-1|TRBV5-1
CASSLGGQGYHEQFF
>TRBJ1-2|TRBV5-4
CASSSGRYGYTF
>TRBJ2-7|TRBV20-1
CSARVAGGLYEQYF
>TRBJ1-5|TRBV28
CASRWAGTGYFQPQHF
>TRBJ1-5|TRBV28
CASGQGRYSNQPQHF
>TRBJ1-6|TRBV7-2
CASSLAGGGNNSPLHF
>TRBJ1-4|TRBV28
CASSRRMQEVNEKLFF
>TRBJ2-7|TRBV6-1
CASSGRGTGGLEQYF
>TRBJ2-7|TRBV7-3
CASSLQGQVVSYEQYF
>TRBJ2-7|TRBV10-3
CAIRGQGRSNEQYF
>TRBJ1-2|TRBV7-2
CASSIQERTVYGYTF
>TRBJ2-7|TRBV29-1
CSVGRETGPLEQYF
>TRBJ2-3|TRBV6-6
CASSGLAGSSTDTQYF
>TRBJ1-1|TRBV20-1
CSARVPGMNTEAFF
>TRBJ1-1|TRBV2
CASSDRARDTEAFF
>TRBJ1-4|TRBV7-9
CASSLGLGGAISEKLFF
>TRBJ1-3|TRBV12-3/TRBV12-4
CASSRQVSGNTIYF
>TRBJ2-3|TRBV10-2
CASTSSGGTPTDTQYF
>TRBJ1-6|TRBV5-8
CASSLVGARYNSPLHF
>TRBJ1-5|TRBV10-3
CAISVESNQPQHF
>TRBJ2-5|TRBV7-6
CASSPTSGGVETQYF
>TRBJ2-7|TRBV3-2
CASSLGRYEQYF
>TRBJ1-5|TRBV7-2
CASSPTDSSYQPQHF
>TRBJ1-1|TRBV7-9
CASSGQGATEAFF
>TRBJ2-7|TRBV4-3
CASSPGQGNSYEQYF
>TRBJ1-4|TRBV12-3/TRBV12-4
CASSRSDTLFF
>TRBJ1-1|TRBV12-3/TRBV12-4
CASIHGAEAFF
>TRBJ1-5|TRBV6-2/TRBV6-3
CASSYGQGRQPQHF
>TRBJ2-5|TRBV19
CASGAQPQYF
>TRBJ1-5|TRBV6-6
CASSWTGGNQPQHF
>TRBJ1-6|TRBV10-3
CAISEGGGYSPLHF
>TRBJ1-6|TRBV30
CAWSGTGNNSPLHF
>TRBJ2-3|TRBV9
CASSVAGPQYF
>TRBJ2-7|TRBV11-2
CASSLTDLSYEQYF
>TRBJ2-1|TRBV6-1
CAISEGGGAYNEQFF
>TRBJ2-7|TRBV10-3
CAISDAGVGSYEQYF
>TRBJ2-5|TRBV10-3
CARTGEETQYF
>TRBJ1-6|TRBV2
CANGQAYNSPLHF
>TRBJ2-7|TRBV9
CASSVAGAASYEQYF
>TRBJ2-7|TRBV4-2
CASSRTTGGAVVNEQYF
>TRBJ1-1|TRBV15
CATSRERVLNTEAFF